A single sample gave rise to the 10 T cell receptor beta chains below, sequenced in a study of neurological immune-mediated disorders. MiXCR was run by TCRdb on the 5' RACE reads, yielding one entry per CDR3 protein. Seen here are tens of thousands of distinct CDR3 sequences, 4.3% observed once, and the top ten hold 5.7%. The time point here: longitudinal time-point 3. The sequencing sample was made of PBMCs. Source of these receptors: a woman aged 60-70 years with multiple sclerosis.

In its sample, this clonotype was seen many times. The rearrangement joins TRBV5-5 to TRBJ2-5; D possibly corresponds to TRBD1 (5 bases). CDR1 is SGHKS and CDR2 is YYEKEE in the germline V gene (reference sequence). Trimming took 4 bases from V and 5 from J, leaving 18 bases between them. CDR3 length: 15 amino acids. CDR3 bases: TGTGCCAGCAGCATCGGACAAGGAGTAAGGGAGACCCAGTACTTC. It is translated as CASSIGQGVRETQYF.

This clonotype came up many times. J is TRBJ2-7 and V is TRBV9, with TRBD1 as a possible D gene (6 bases). Trimming removed 0 bases from V and 7 bases from J, with 14 bases in between. Germline CDR1 reads SGDLS; CDR2 reads YYNGEE. The CDR3 is 14 residues long. CDR3 bases: TGTGCCAGCAGCGTAGAAGCAGGGGTCGGTGAGCAGTACTTC. Protein product: CASSVEAGVGEQYF.

This clonotype was seen repeatedly, ten times or more. The chain employs TRBV5-5 and TRBJ2-7; D is perhaps TRBD1 or TRBD2 (6 bases each). The CDR3 loop spans 16 amino acids. Deletions cut 0 bases from V and 1 base from J, with 14 bases between. Germline V CDR1 and CDR2: SGHKS, YYEKEE (reference sequence). CDR3 in amino acids: CASSLEWGARSYEQYF. The CDR3 DNA is TGTGCCAGCAGCTTGGAATGGGGGGCGAGGTCCTACGAGCAGTACTTC.

This clonotype was seen ten or more times. The chain recombines TRBV18 with TRBJ1-5; D perhaps matches TRBD1 (5 bases). Germline-derived CDR1 and CDR2 are KGHSH and LQKENI. This CDR3 is 16 amino acids long. The germline V and J ends were trimmed by 0 bases and 0 bases, with 9 bases remaining between them. CDR3 bases: TGTGCCAGCTCACCACCTGGGGACGGTAGCAATCAGCCCCAGCATTTT. Its translation is CASSPPGDGSNQPQHF.

The table lists this clonotype with many counts. The chain combines TRBV10-3 with TRBJ2-7, with D possibly TRBD1 on 6 matching bases. The ends were cut back, 3 bases at V and 3 bases at J, with 12 bases in the middle. Germline loops: CDR1 ENHRY, CDR2 SYGVKD. The CDR3 runs 14 residues. The CDR3 nucleotides are TGTGCCATCAGTGACACAGGGCGAAGCTACGAGCAGTACTTC. Protein product: CAISDTGRSYEQYF.

This clonotype was counted many times. This rearrangement joins TRBV11-2 to TRBJ1-2; D ambiguous. This CDR3 contains 14 residues. Trimming pared 5 bases from V and 2 bases from J, leaving 12 bases between. CDR1 is SGHAT, CDR2 FQNNGV, per germline. The CDR3 DNA follows: TGTGCCAGCAGCGCCGGACTGACGAACTATGGCTACACCTTC. Protein: CASSAGLTNYGYTF. The whole variable domain, remainder taken from reference TRBV11-2 and TRBJ1-2, is EAGVAQSPRYKIIEKRQSVAFWCNPISGHATLYWYQQILGQGPKLLIQFQNNGVVDDSQLPKDRFSAERLKGVDSTLKIQPAKLEDSAVYLCASSAGLTNYGYTFGSGTRLTVV.

This clonotype was seen ten or more times. This sequence joins TRBV18 and TRBJ2-7; D not certain. V was trimmed by 6 bases and J by 6 bases, leaving 9 bases between them. The CDR3 extends over 11 amino acids. Germline V gene data show CDR1 as KGHSH and CDR2 as LQKENI. This CDR3 is CASSDQFEQYF. In DNA, the CDR3 is TGTGCCAGCTCCGACCAGTTCGAGCAGTACTTC.

This clonotype showed up many times. J is TRBJ1-2 and V is TRBV20-1; 7 positions match TRBD1. The CDR3 sequence is 12 residues long. Trimming took 6 bases from V and 7 from J; bases not matched to a gene: 8. The germline V gene has CDR1 DFQATT and CDR2 SNEGSKA (reference sequence). The DNA for the CDR3 is TGCAGTGCCCCGGGAGGGGGCGGTGGCTACACCTTC. Residues: CSAPGGGGGYTF.

The count of this clonotype is one. The genes are TRBV5-1 and TRBJ2-5; possibly TRBD2 for D (6 bases). Germline V gene data show CDR1 as SGHRS and CDR2 as YFSETQ. The CDR3 consists of 15 residues. V lost 4 bases to trimming and J lost 4 bases, with 17 bases between them. The CDR3 loop is CASSRGTGGGETQYF. The CDR3 nucleotides read TGCGCCAGCAGCCGGGGGACGGGCGGCGGAGAGACCCAGTACTTC.

This clonotype was picked up many times. This chain joins TRBV5-1 and TRBJ2-5, with a possible D match to TRBD1 (5 bases). This CDR3 is built from 14 residues. Trimming took off 7 bases at V and 3 bases at J, with 16 bases between the two ends. The germline gives CDR1 SGHRS, CDR2 YFSETQ. The CDR3 bases are TGCGCCAGCGGGGCTGGGCACCGCGAAGAGACCCAGTACTTC. It encodes CASGAGHREETQYF.